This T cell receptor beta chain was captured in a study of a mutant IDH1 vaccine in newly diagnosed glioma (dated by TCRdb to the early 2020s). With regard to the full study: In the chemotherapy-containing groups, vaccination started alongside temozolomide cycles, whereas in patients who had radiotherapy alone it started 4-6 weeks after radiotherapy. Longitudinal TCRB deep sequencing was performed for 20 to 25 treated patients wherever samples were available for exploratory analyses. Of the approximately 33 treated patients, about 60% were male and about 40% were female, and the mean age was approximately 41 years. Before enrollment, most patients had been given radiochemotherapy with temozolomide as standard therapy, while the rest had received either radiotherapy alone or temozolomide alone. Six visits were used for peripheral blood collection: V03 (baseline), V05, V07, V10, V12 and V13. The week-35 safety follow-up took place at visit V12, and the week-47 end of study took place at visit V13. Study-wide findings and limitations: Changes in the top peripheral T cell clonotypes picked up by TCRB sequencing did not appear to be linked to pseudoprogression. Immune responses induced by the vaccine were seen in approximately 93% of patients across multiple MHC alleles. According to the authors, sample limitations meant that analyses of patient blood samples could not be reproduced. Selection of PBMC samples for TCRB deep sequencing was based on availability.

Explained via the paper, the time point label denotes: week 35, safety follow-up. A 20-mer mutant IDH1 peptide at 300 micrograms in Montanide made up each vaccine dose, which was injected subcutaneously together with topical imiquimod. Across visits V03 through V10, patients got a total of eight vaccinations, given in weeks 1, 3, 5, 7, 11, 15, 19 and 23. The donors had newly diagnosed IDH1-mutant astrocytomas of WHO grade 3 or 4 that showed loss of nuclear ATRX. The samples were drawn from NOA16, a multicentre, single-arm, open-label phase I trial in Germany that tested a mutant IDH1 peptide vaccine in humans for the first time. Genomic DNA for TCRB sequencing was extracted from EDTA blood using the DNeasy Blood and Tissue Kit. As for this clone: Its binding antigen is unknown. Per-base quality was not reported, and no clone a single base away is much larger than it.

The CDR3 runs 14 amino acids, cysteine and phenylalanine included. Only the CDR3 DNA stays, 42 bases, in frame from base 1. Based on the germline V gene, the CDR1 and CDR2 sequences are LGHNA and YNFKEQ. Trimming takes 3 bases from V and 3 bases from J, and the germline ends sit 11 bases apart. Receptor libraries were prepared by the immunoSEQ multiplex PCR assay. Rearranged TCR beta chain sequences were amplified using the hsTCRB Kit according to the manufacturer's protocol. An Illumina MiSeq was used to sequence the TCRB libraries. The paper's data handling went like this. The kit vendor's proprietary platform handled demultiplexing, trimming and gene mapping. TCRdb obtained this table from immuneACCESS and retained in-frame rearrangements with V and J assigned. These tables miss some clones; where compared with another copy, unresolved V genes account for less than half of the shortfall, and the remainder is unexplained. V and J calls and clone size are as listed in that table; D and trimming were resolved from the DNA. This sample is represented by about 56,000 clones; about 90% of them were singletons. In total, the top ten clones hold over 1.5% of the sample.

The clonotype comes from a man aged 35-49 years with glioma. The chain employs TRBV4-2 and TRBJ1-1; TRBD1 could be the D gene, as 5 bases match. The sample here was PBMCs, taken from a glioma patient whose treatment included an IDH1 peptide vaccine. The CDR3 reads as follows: CASSQGTGYTEAFF. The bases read TGTGCCAGCAGCCAGGGGACGGGGTACACTGAAGCTTTCTTT.